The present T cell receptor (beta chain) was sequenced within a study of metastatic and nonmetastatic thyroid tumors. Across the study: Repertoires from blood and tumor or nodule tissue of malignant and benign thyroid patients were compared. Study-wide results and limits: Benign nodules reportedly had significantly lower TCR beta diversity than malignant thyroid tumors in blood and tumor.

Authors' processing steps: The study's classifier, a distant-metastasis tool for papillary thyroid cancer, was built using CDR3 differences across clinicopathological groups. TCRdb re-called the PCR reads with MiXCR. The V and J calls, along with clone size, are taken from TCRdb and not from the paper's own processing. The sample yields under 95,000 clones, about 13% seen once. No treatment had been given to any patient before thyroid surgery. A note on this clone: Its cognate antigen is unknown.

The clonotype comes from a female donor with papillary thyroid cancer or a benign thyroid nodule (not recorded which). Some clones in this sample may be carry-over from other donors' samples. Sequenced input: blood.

This CDR3 reads CATRPVNRGTDTQYF. The CDR3 DNA reads as TGTGCCACCCGTCCAGTGAACCGAGGCACAGATACGCAGTATTTT. This chain joins TRBV10-3 and TRBJ2-3; D remains unclear. Trimming left V 10 bases short and J 1 base short, with 18 bases between. The CDR3 totals 15 residues. From germline, CDR1 is ENHRY and CDR2 SYGVKD.